Each of the 29 T cell receptor beta chains below was sequenced from the same sample in a study of T cells in Graves' hyperthyroidism and ophthalmopathy. Amplification of TCR beta CDR3 regions used RNA as the template. HTBI primers were the set used in a first-round RT-PCR of the TCR CDR3. One entry per CDR3 protein results from TCRdb running MiXCR on the multiplex PCR reads. This table holds roughly 350,000 distinct CDR3 sequences, more than 14% found once. The sample comprised blood. The receptors were gathered from a woman between 25 and 40 years old with Graves' ophthalmopathy.

This clonotype was counted at least ten times. V is TRBV7-2 and J is TRBJ1-2; a weak D match, TRBD1 (6 bases). Per the germline V gene, CDR1 is SGHTA and CDR2 is FQGNSA. The V end was cut by 5 bases, the J end by 4 bases, with 17 bases between. The CDR3 consists of 15 residues. The CDR3 coding sequence is TGTGCCAGCAGCCTCCGACCGACAGGATTCTATGGCTACACCTTC. This sequence encodes CASSLRPTGFYGYTF.

This clonotype was counted many times. The chain recombines TRBV24-1 with TRBJ2-1, with unresolved D. The CDR3 runs to 12 residues. The germline gives CDR1 KGHDR, CDR2 SFDVKD. V was trimmed by 4 bases and J by 8 bases, leaving 8 bases between them. The CDR3 sequence is CATSEDGYEQFF. The CDR3 bases are TGTGCCACCAGTGAGGATGGTTATGAGCAGTTCTTC.

The chain combines TRBV20-1 with TRBJ2-1; 10 bases agree with TRBD1. Looked up from germline, CDR1 is DFQATT and CDR2 is SNEGSKA (reference sequence). This CDR3 spans 13 amino acids. V lost 6 bases, J lost 5 bases, and 4 bases stayed unmatched. The CDR3 DNA sequence: TGCAGTGCGGCCGGGACAGGGGACAATGAGCAGTTCTTC. Residues: CSAAGTGDNEQFF.

This clonotype was counted many times. This chain connects TRBV3-1 to TRBJ2-7, with D uncertain. The CDR3 sequence is 14 residues long. Germline CDR1 LGHDT, CDR2 YNNKEL (reference sequence). V was pared by 4 bases and J by 3 bases, with 13 bases between. The CDR3: CASSPQFSFYEQYF. CDR3 bases: TGTGCCAGCAGCCCCCAGTTTTCGTTCTACGAGCAGTACTTC.

The chain couples TRBV14 to TRBJ2-1; D gene ambiguous. The V gene lost 3 bases and the J gene lost 4 bases, with 7 bases spanning the gap. CDR3 length equals 13 residues. CDR1 is SGHDN, CDR2 FVKESK, per germline. The CDR3 loop reads CASSHHGYNEQFF. The CDR3 region has the DNA TGTGCCAGCAGCCATCACGGGTACAATGAGCAGTTCTTC.

J is TRBJ2-2 and V is TRBV3-1; a possible D gene is TRBD2 (6 bases). V lost 4 bases and J 4 bases, leaving 13 bases between the germline ends. CDR1 and CDR2 (germline): LGHDT, YNNKEL (reference sequence). The CDR3 contains 15 residues. CDR3 sequence reads: CASSRRGVGTGELFF. The CDR3 bases are TGTGCCAGCAGCCGGCGGGGTGTAGGCACCGGGGAGCTGTTTTTT.

This chain connects TRBV5-6 to TRBJ1-6, with 9 bases fitting TRBD1. The junction had 12 bases not matched to a gene; V was cut back by 4 bases and J by 7 bases. Per the germline V gene, CDR1 is SGHDT and CDR2 is YYEEEE. The length of the CDR3 is 17 residues. The CDR3, as DNA: TGTGCCAGCAGCCTTAAACAGGGGGCCATCCGCAATTCACCCCTCCACTTT. Translation: CASSLKQGAIRNSPLHF.

This clonotype was detected ten times or more. The gene calls are TRBV28 and TRBJ2-3, with 11 bases aligning to TRBD2. This CDR3 comprises 15 residues. The ends lost 6 bases at V and 3 bases at J; junction bases unmatched: 5. The V gene's germline CDR1 is MDHEN and CDR2 SYDVKM. The CDR3 sequence is CASRSSGGKTDTQYF. CDR3 DNA sequence: TGTGCCAGCAGATCTAGCGGGGGGAAAACAGATACGCAGTATTTT.

This clonotype was detected many times. The CDR3 reads CASSASGGETQYF. The DNA for the CDR3 is TGTGCCAGCAGTGCCTCGGGAGGGGAGACCCAGTACTTC. This chain uses TRBV12-3 or TRBV12-4 with TRBJ2-5; 8 bases map to TRBD2. The CDR3 spans 13 residues. V trimming: 5 bases; J trimming: 5 bases; junction bases outside the gene matches: 4.

This clonotype was detected ten times or more. This CDR3 is CAWRPRGFEAFF. CDR3 coding DNA: TGTGCCTGGAGGCCTAGGGGGTTTGAAGCTTTCTTT. J is TRBJ1-1 and V is TRBV30, with D perhaps matching TRBD1 (6 bases). This CDR3 region has 12 residues. The germline CDR1 and CDR2 sequences are GTSNPN and SVGIG (reference sequence). V was trimmed by 3 bases and J by 7 bases, leaving 12 bases between them.

V gene TRBV28 combines with J gene TRBJ1-3; no firm D call. V gave up 4 bases and J gave up 11 bases, with 18 bases separating them. This CDR3 contains 14 residues. Germline V gives CDR1 MDHEN, CDR2 SYDVKM. The CDR3 protein is CASSSMEATRAIYF. CDR3 DNA: TGTGCCAGCAGTTCGATGGAGGCGACTCGGGCCATATATTTT.

At least ten counts were recorded for this clonotype. The chain uses TRBV28 and TRBJ1-1; 8 bases map to TRBD1. Germline V lookup: CDR1 MDHEN, CDR2 SYDVKM. J was trimmed by 1 base and V by 3 bases; bases with no gene match: 10. This CDR3 is built from 17 residues. CDR3: CASSFRWTGRGNTEAFF. The DNA for the CDR3 is TGTGCCAGCAGTTTTCGATGGACAGGGAGGGGGAACACTGAAGCTTTCTTT.

In DNA form, the CDR3 reads TGTGCCACCAGGAACGCAGGCTACGAGCAGTACTTC. Encoded protein: CATRNAGYEQYF. The chain carries TRBV15 and TRBJ2-7, with unresolved D. Germline CDR1 and CDR2: LNHNV and YYDKDF (reference sequence). The CDR3 is 12 residues long. Trimming took 6 bases from V and 3 from J, leaving 9 bases between them.

The chain employs TRBV4-1 and TRBJ1-4; D call uncertain. Germline V CDR1 and CDR2: MGHRA, YSYEKL. The CDR3 has 16 amino acids. Trimming shortened V by 0 bases and J by 8 bases, and 16 bases separated the two germline ends. CDR3 in amino acids: CASSQDPITVREKLFF. The CDR3 coding sequence is TGCGCCAGCAGCCAAGACCCGATCACCGTTCGGGAAAAACTGTTTTTT.

This clonotype was observed at least ten times. The chain recombines TRBV30 with TRBJ2-2, with no clear D. Germline CDR1 and CDR2: GTSNPN and SVGIG (reference sequence). Trimming stripped 0 bases from V and 5 bases from J, with 7 bases between. The CDR3 runs 13 residues. CDR3: CAWSVGGTGELFF. Here the CDR3 DNA reads TGTGCCTGGAGTGTTGGTGGGACCGGGGAGCTGTTTTTT.

This clonotype showed up just a few times. The chain has TRBV9 and TRBJ1-1, with no clear D. The length of the CDR3 is 15 residues. V was pared by 4 bases and J by 1 base, with 14 bases between. Germline CDR1 reads SGDLS; CDR2 reads YYNGEE. The CDR3 here is CASSPLAAANTEAFF. The CDR3, as DNA: TGTGCCAGCAGCCCTTTGGCGGCAGCGAACACTGAAGCTTTCTTT.

This clonotype was counted at least ten times. V gene TRBV5-6 combines with J gene TRBJ2-3; D possibly corresponds to TRBD1 (6 bases). CDR3 size: 16 residues. Trimming removed 2 bases from V and 3 bases from J, with 16 bases in between. CDR1 and CDR2 (germline): SGHDT, YYEEEE. CDR3 region: CASSFPREQGTDTQYF. Here the CDR3 DNA reads TGTGCCAGCAGCTTCCCTCGGGAACAGGGAACAGATACGCAGTATTTT.

This clonotype was counted ten times or more. The chain employs TRBV18 and TRBJ2-2, with a possible D match to TRBD2 (5 bases). The germline CDR1 and CDR2 sequences are KGHSH and LQKENI. V dropped 3 bases and J dropped 5 bases, with 10 bases sitting between them. CDR3 length equals 14 residues. The CDR3 protein is CASSPGGRTGELFF. CDR3 DNA: TGTGCCAGCTCACCGGGCGGGCGAACCGGGGAGCTGTTTTTT.

This clonotype has ten or more counts. The chain combines TRBV15 with TRBJ1-1; 10 bases are a match to TRBD1. From germline, CDR1 is LNHNV and CDR2 YYDKDF (reference sequence). Germline trimming cut 4 bases from V and 3 bases from J; bases unmatched to any gene: 2. This CDR3 contains 14 residues. CDR3 region: CATSTGTGDTEAFF. The CDR3 DNA follows: TGTGCCACCAGCACCGGGACAGGGGACACTGAAGCTTTCTTT.

The CDR3 DNA reads TGTGCCAGCAGCGTAGGTAACCAGGGCACTGAAGCTTTCTTT. It codes for CASSVGNQGTEAFF. The V call is TRBV9, the J call TRBJ1-1; TRBD1 is a possible D gene (5 bases). Trimming removed 0 bases from V and 4 bases from J, with 10 bases in between. The CDR3 runs 14 residues. In germline, CDR1 is SGDLS, CDR2 YYNGEE.

In this sample, this clonotype turned up many times. The V call is TRBV20-1, the J call TRBJ2-5, with D unclear. CDR1 is DFQATT, CDR2 SNEGSKA, per germline (reference sequence). The CDR3 consists of 12 residues. The V end was cut by 0 bases, the J end by 2 bases, with 4 bases between. CDR3 protein: CSARDLQETQYF. The CDR3 DNA follows: TGCAGTGCTAGAGACTTACAAGAGACCCAGTACTTC.

This clonotype was recorded a few times. The V call is TRBV7-3, the J call TRBJ1-1; D not certain. V was shortened by 2 bases and J by 1 base, with 11 bases between the two germline ends. The germline CDR1 and CDR2 sequences are SGHTA and FQGTGA. This CDR3 has 15 residues. The CDR3 sequence: CASSLSGLRNTEAFF. As DNA, the CDR3 is TGTGCCAGCAGCTTATCCGGGCTCAGGAACACTGAAGCTTTCTTT.

This clonotype has ten or more counts. The genes are TRBV20-1 and TRBJ1-2; D possibly corresponds to TRBD1 (5 bases). With 8 bases removed from V and 5 bases from J, the gap between germline ends came to 15 bases. The CDR3 is made up of 12 amino acids. Germline values: CDR1 DFQATT, CDR2 SNEGSKA (reference sequence). The CDR3 here is CSTREGVYGYTF. CDR3 nucleotide sequence: TGCAGTACAAGGGAAGGGGTTTATGGCTACACCTTC.

This clonotype has at least ten counts. This chain uses TRBV2 with TRBJ2-2, with 10 bases fitting TRBD1. From germline, CDR1 is SNHLY and CDR2 FYNNEI. V was pared by 7 bases and J by 7 bases, with 6 bases of the junction left unmatched. The CDR3 totals 14 residues. CDR3 amino acids: CASNGDRGVGELFF. In nucleotides, the CDR3 is TGTGCCAGCAATGGGGACAGGGGCGTCGGGGAGCTGTTTTTT.

Comments on this clonotype: This could be a read error, since a much larger clone is one nucleotide away. This chain connects TRBV20-1 to TRBJ2-3; D is ambiguous. Germline V gene lookup returns CDR1 DFQATT and CDR2 SNEGSKA (reference sequence). Trimming shortened V by 6 bases and J by 10 bases, and 11 bases separated the two germline ends. The CDR3 runs 10 residues. The CDR3 DNA reads TGCAGTGCCATGGCGGATTCGCAGTATTTT. Its translation is CSAMADSQYF.

The CDR3: CAISPEQTGNTIYF. CDR3 sequence (DNA): TGTGCCATCAGTCCGGAACAGACTGGAAACACCATATATTTT. The chain employs TRBV10-3 and TRBJ1-3, with unresolved D. In germline, CDR1 is ENHRY, CDR2 SYGVKD. This CDR3 is 14 amino acids long. With 5 bases removed from V and 2 bases from J, the gap between germline ends came to 10 bases.

This clonotype was observed a few times. J is TRBJ2-5 and V is TRBV6-1, with D perhaps TRBD1 (6 bases). Germline values: CDR1 MNHNS, CDR2 SASEGT. The CDR3 is made up of 16 amino acids. V was shortened by 5 bases and J by 2 bases, with 18 bases between the two germline ends. In DNA form, the CDR3 reads TGTGCCAGCAGTTCCAACGTACAGGGCTGGCAAGAGACCCAGTACTTC. Amino acids: CASSSNVQGWQETQYF.

This clonotype came up a few times. The gene calls are TRBV6-6 and TRBJ1-2; no reliable D call. Per germline, CDR1 MNHNY and CDR2 SVGAGI (reference sequence). CDR3 length: 13 residues. V lost 0 bases and J lost 5, with 7 bases in between. The CDR3 DNA follows: TGTGCCAGCAGTTACTCTTACGAGTATGGCTACACCTTC. Protein sequence: CASSYSYEYGYTF.

The rearrangement uses TRBV7-2 and TRBJ2-7, with 11 bases identical to TRBD2. Germline lookup yields CDR1 SGHTA and CDR2 FQGNSA. The CDR3 has 15 amino acids. Unmatched junction bases numbered 7, after V lost 5 bases and J lost 4 bases. Here the CDR3 reads CASSTLAGGAYEQYF. The CDR3 coding sequence is TGTGCCAGCAGCACTCTAGCGGGGGGAGCATACGAGCAGTACTTC. The whole variable domain, remainder taken from reference TRBV7-2 and TRBJ2-7, is GAGVSQSPSNKVTEKGKDVELRCDPISGHTALYWYRQSLGQGLEFLIYFQGNSAPDKSGLPSDRFSAERTGGSVSTLTIQRTQQEDSAVYLCASSTLAGGAYEQYFGPGTRLTVT.